This T cell receptor (beta chain) derives from a study of cytomegalovirus exposure and HLA in healthy donors. Germline-derived CDR1 and CDR2 are MGHRA and YSYEKL. CDR3 length: 17 amino acids. The trim removed 0 bases at V and 1 base at J, leaving 8 bases unmatched. The PCR made use of 60 Vbeta and 13 Jbeta primers. Assay used: immunoSEQ multiplex PCR; TCRdb lists only in-frame clones, some missing. Found here are over 100,000 clones, 55% to 75% of them singletons; the top ten hold 8.5% to 9.5%. The source of this sequence is a man aged 25-45 years in good health and CMV-seropositive. Sequenced: PBMCs. The rearrangement joins TRBV4-1 to TRBJ2-5; TRBD1 matches 7 bases. The CDR3 nucleotides read TGCGCCAGCAGCCAAGAAGAGGCGACAGGGCTCCAAGAGACCCAGTACTTC. This codes for CASSQEEATGLQETQYF.